This TCR beta chain is from a study of shared clonotypes between healthy human individuals. The repertoire was sequenced with immunoSEQ multiplex PCR; TCRdb's copy has only in-frame clones and lacks some. The sample shows about 1 million clones, approximately 70% of them seen only once. Germline CDR1 reads SNHLY; CDR2 reads FYNNEI. The CDR3 totals 16 residues. V was pared by 8 bases and J by 6 bases, with 12 bases of the junction left unmatched. This clone was seen a single time. Its antigen is unknown. Notes on the study in general: Tissue TCR repertoires likely differ from these blood-only repertoires. Estimated richness values were generally larger in naive subsets than in memory subsets.

This clonotype was obtained from a man younger than 35 in good health. This rearrangement joins TRBV2 to TRBJ1-4, with 10 bases matching TRBD1. Input material: memory CD4+ T cells sorted from blood. As for subset: CD45RA-negative fraction. CDR3: CASRRASGTGDEKLFF. The CDR3 nucleotides read TGTGCCAGCCGAAGGGCATCCGGGACAGGGGATGAAAAACTGTTTTTT.